These T cell receptor beta chains were read from a single sample in a study of regulatory T cells in long-lasting Graves disease. Using its own MiXCR run on the multiplex PCR reads, TCRdb lists one record per CDR3 protein. This sample has 500,000 to 700,000 distinct CDR3 sequences, with around 32% found just once. The sample in question was peripheral blood mononuclear cells (PBMCs), obtained when the disease was refractory, from a patient treated with antithyroid drugs. These receptors originate from a female donor with Graves disease. Both conserved end residues are part of each CDR3. A D gene is named only where the DNA matches it firmly. Only some rows state a clone size, as once, few, many or a class for expanded clones.

>.|TRBV3-1|15|TRBJ1-1|few
TGTGCCAGCAGCCAAGGGGGAAAAAAGAACACTGAAGCTTTCTTT
CASSQGGKKNTEAFF
>.|TRBV2|13|TRBJ2-7|few
TGTGCCAGCAAAGTACCGGCCGTCCACGAGCAGTACTTC
CASKVPAVHEQYF
>TRBD1|TRBV6-1|15|TRBJ1-2|.
TGTGCCAGCGGTGGGAGGGGGCGACCCCCAGGGGGCTACACCTTC
CASGGRGRPPGGYTF
>.|TRBV12-3/TRBV12-4|14|TRBJ1-2|.
TGTGCCAGCAGTTTAGATAGTTTTCTAAGTGGCTACACCTTC
CASSLDSFLSGYTF
>.|TRBV6-1|12|TRBJ1-5|many
TGTGCCAGCAGTCCGCCGGTTTCGCCCCAGCATTTT
CASSPPVSPQHF
>.|TRBV12-3/TRBV12-4|11|TRBJ2-3|.
TGTGCCAGCCGTGGCGGAGATACGCAGTATTTT
CASRGGDTQYF
>TRBD1|TRBV28|18|TRBJ1-1|many
TGTGCCAGCAGTTTAGTGCCGGGACAGGGGGCCGGGAACACTGAAGCTTTCTTT
CASSLVPGQGAGNTEAFF
>.|TRBV28|17|TRBJ1-5|.
TGTGCCAGCAGTTTGGTAGCAGGACCTGAGTTGGGTCAGCCCCAGCATTTT
CASSLVAGPELGQPQHF
>.|TRBV10-3|15|TRBJ2-5|.
TGTGCCATCAGTGAGTCGAGGACAGAGCAAGAGACCCAGTACTTC
CAISESRTEQETQYF
>TRBD2|TRBV27|17|TRBJ2-5|many
TGTGCCAGCAGTTTATCGGCTAGCGGGAAGGGCAGGGAGACCCAGTACTTC
CASSLSASGKGRETQYF
>TRBD2|TRBV18|16|TRBJ2-7|.
TGTGCCAGCTCACCCCGGCGACTAGCGGGAGGAGACGAGCAGTACTTC
CASSPRRLAGGDEQYF
>.|TRBV20-1|15|TRBJ1-1|.
TGCAGTGCTAGAGATACCACAGGCTGGAACACTGAAGCTTTCTTT
CSARDTTGWNTEAFF
>.|TRBV18|15|TRBJ2-7|.
TGTGCCAGCTCACCAGCGACAGCGGTAGCCTACGAGCAGTACTTC
CASSPATAVAYEQYF
>TRBD2|TRBV20-1|17|TRBJ2-3|.
TGCAGTGCTGCCGGGACTAGCGGGAGAATGGGCACAGATACGCAGTATTTT
CSAAGTSGRMGTDTQYF
>.|TRBV6-5|14|TRBJ1-5|.
TGTGCCAGCAGTTATGCCCGGGCTGGGGAGCCCCAGCATTTT
CASSYARAGEPQHF
>TRBD1|TRBV3-1|15|TRBJ1-4|.
TGTGCCAGCAGCCAAGGGGCAGGGGGATATGAAAAACTGTTTTTT
CASSQGAGGYEKLFF
>.|TRBV28|14|TRBJ1-4|few
TGTGCCAGCAGTTTATTCGGGTCGAATGAAAAACTGTTTTTT
CASSLFGSNEKLFF
>.|TRBV7-9|14|TRBJ2-2|.
TGTGCCAGCAGCTATACAACGAACACCGGGGAGCTGTTTTTT
CASSYTTNTGELFF
>TRBD1|TRBV20-1|12|TRBJ1-2|few
TGCAGTGCTAGACAGGGGGACTATGGCTACACCTTC
CSARQGDYGYTF
>TRBD1|TRBV29-1|15|TRBJ1-1|.
TGCAGCGTAGGACTGAACAGGGGCATGAACACTGAAGCTTTCTTT
CSVGLNRGMNTEAFF
>.|TRBV18|15|TRBJ1-4|.
TGTGCCAGCTCACCGGGGACGGACGTAAAGGAAAAACTGTTTTTT
CASSPGTDVKEKLFF
>.|TRBV7-9|15|TRBJ2-4|.
TGTGCCAGCGCTACCTCAACGGGGTCCAAAAACATTCAGTACTTC
CASATSTGSKNIQYF
>.|TRBV5-1|15|TRBJ1-1|.
TGCGCCAGCAGCTCAAACAAAAACAGGTATCAAGGAGCTTTCTTT
CASSSNKNRYQGAFF
>.|TRBV24-1|17|TRBJ2-1|.
TGTGCCACCAGTGATCCCACCGCCTCCGACTCCTACAATGAGCAGTTCTTC
CATSDPTASDSYNEQFF
>.|TRBV7-2|13|TRBJ1-5|.
TGTGCCAGCAGCTTAGAGAGGGGCCCGCCCCAGCATTTT
CASSLERGPPQHF
>TRBD1|TRBV10-2|16|TRBJ1-1|many
TGCGCCAGCAGTCAGGGACAGGGGGCGCTTAGGACTGAAGCTTTCTTT
CASSQGQGALRTEAFF
>TRBD1|TRBV14|14|TRBJ2-7|few
TGTGCCAGCAGCGTGGACCACAGGGGCTACGAGCAGTACTTC
CASSVDHRGYEQYF
>.|TRBV15|13|TRBJ1-2|.
TGTGCCACCAGCAGAGGGGCCACCTATGGCTACACCTTC
CATSRGATYGYTF
>TRBD2|TRBV11-2|15|TRBJ2-1|.
TGTGCCAGCAGCTTAGAGCTAGCGGTTTACAATGAGCAGTTCTTC
CASSLELAVYNEQFF
>.|TRBV28|12|TRBJ2-1|few
TGTGCCAGCAGCCTTTTGGGGTATGAGCAGTTCTTC
CASSLLGYEQFF
>TRBD2|TRBV19|18|TRBJ2-1|few
TGTGCCAGTAGTTCTCCTAAGTCCGGGACTAGAGCCTACAATGAGCAGTTCTTC
CASSSPKSGTRAYNEQFF
>.|TRBV15|12|TRBJ1-3|few
TGTGCCACCAGCAGTCTTGGAAACACCATATATTTT
CATSSLGNTIYF
>TRBD2|TRBV10-3|15|TRBJ2-5|few
TGTGCCGCCGGACTAGCGGGAGGGCCAGGGGAGACCCAGTACTTC
CAAGLAGGPGETQYF
>.|TRBV20-1|14|TRBJ1-5|.
TGCAGTGCTAGTTTAGGGGGTAGCAATCAGCCCCAGCATTTT
CSASLGGSNQPQHF
>.|TRBV19|17|TRBJ1-1|few
TGTGCCAGTAGTATCGGGGCGCTACTCAGGGGGAACACTGAAGCTTTCTTT
CASSIGALLRGNTEAFF